This T cell receptor (beta chain) was observed in a study of blood T cell repertoires in COVID-19. About the research overall: The study drew acute and convalescent COVID-19 samples from the United States, Italy and Spain. Sources were T cells, B-cell-depleted T cells, or PBMCs; the material itself was cDNA or gDNA.

Assay: immunoSEQ multiplex PCR; the TCRdb copy retains only in-frame clones and omits some. The table has more than 90,000 clones, approximately 82% seen once. V shed 6 bases, J shed 7 bases, and the junction held 9 bases outside the gene matches. The V gene's germline CDR1 is SNHLY and CDR2 FYNNEI. This CDR3 has 14 residues. The receptor was derived from a man aged 60 to 75 with acute or convalescent COVID-19. Sequenced: peripheral blood. The genes are TRBV2 and TRBJ1-2, with 9 bases matching TRBD1. Here the CDR3 reads CASRGKDRGTGYTF. For the CDR3, the DNA is TGTGCCAGCAGGGGAAAGGACAGGGGTACTGGCTACACCTTC.